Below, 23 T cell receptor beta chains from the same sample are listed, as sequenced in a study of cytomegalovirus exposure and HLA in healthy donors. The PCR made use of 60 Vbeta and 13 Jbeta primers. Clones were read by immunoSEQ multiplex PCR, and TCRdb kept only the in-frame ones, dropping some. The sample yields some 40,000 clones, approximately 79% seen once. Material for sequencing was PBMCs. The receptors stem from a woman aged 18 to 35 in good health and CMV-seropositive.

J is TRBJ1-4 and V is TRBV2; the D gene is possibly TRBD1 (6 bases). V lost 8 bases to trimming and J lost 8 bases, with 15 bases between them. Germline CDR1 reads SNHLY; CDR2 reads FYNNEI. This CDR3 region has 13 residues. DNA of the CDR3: TGTGCCAGCCGGGACGACAGGTCCGAAAAACTGTTTTTT. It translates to CASRDDRSEKLFF.

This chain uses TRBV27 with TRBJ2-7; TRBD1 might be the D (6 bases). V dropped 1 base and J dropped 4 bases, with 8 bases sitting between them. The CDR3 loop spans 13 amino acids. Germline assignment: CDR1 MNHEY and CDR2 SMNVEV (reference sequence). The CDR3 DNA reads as TGTGCCAGCAGTTTATGGGGGCAGTACGAGCAGTACTTC. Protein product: CASSLWGQYEQYF.

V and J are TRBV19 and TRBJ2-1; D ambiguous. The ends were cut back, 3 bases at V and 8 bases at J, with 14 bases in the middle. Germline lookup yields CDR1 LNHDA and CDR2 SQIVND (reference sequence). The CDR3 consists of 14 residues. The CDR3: CASSMSPRRYEQFF. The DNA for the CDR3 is TGTGCCAGTAGTATGAGTCCGAGGCGTTATGAGCAGTTCTTC.

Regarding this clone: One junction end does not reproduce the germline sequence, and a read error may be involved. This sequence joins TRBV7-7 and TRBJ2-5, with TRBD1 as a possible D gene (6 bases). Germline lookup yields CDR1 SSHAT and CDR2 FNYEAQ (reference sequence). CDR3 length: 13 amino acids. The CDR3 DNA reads TGTGCTAGCAGCTTGCCAGGGGTGGAGACCCAGTACTTC. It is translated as CASSLPGVETQYF.

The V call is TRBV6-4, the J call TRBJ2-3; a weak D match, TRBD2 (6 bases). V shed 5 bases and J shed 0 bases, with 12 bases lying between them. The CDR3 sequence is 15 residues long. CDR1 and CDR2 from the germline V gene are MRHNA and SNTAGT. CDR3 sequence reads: CASSFRRESTDTQYF. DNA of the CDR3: TGTGCCAGCAGTTTCCGGCGGGAAAGCACAGATACGCAGTATTTT.

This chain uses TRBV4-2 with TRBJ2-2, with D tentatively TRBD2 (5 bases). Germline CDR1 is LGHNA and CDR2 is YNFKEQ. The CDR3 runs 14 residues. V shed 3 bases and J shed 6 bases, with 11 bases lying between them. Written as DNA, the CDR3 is TGTGCCAGCAGCCAGGGTCTGGAGGCCGGGGAGCTGTTTTTT. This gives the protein CASSQGLEAGELFF.

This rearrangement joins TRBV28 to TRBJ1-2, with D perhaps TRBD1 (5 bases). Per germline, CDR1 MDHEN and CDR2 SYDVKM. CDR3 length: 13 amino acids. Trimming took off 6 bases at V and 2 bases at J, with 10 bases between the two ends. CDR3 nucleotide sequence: TGTGCCAGCAGAGCGACAGACAACTATGGCTACACCTTC. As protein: CASRATDNYGYTF.

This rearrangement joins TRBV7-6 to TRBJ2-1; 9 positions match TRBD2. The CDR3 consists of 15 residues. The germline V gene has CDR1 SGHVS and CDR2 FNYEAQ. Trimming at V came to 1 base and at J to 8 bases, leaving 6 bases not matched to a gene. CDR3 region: CASSLVGGGVDEQFF. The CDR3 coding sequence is TGTGCCAGCAGCTTAGTGGGCGGGGGGGTTGATGAGCAGTTCTTC.

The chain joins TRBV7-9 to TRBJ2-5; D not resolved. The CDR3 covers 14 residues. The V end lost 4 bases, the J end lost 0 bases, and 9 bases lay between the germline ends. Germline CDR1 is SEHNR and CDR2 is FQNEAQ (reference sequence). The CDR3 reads CASSYAAYQETQYF. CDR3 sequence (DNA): TGTGCCAGCAGCTACGCCGCGTACCAAGAGACCCAGTACTTC.

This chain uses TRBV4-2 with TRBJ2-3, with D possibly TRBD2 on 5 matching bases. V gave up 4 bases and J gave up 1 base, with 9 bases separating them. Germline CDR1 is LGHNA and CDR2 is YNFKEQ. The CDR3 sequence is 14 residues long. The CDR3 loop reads CASSPRAGTDTQYF. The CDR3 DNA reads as TGTGCCAGCAGCCCGAGGGCAGGCACAGATACGCAGTATTTT.

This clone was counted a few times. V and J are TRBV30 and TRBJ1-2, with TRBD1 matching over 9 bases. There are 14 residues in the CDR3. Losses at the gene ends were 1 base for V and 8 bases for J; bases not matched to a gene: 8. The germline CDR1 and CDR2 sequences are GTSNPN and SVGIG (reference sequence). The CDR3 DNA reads TGTGCCTGGAGTGCACACAGGGGGCAGGGGGGCTACACCTTC. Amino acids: CAWSAHRGQGGYTF.

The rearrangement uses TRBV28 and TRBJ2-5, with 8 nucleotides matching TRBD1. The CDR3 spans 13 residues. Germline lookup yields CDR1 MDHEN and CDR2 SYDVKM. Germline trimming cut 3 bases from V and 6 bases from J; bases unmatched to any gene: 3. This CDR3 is CASSLTGEKTQYF. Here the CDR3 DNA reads TGTGCCAGCAGTTTGACAGGGGAAAAGACCCAGTACTTC.

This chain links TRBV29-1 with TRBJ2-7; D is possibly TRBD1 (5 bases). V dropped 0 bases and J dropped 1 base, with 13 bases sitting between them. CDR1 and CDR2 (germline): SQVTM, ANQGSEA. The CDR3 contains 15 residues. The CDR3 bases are TGCAGCGTTGAAGAAGGTGGAAGGGGATCCTACGAGCAGTACTTC. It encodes CSVEEGGRGSYEQYF.

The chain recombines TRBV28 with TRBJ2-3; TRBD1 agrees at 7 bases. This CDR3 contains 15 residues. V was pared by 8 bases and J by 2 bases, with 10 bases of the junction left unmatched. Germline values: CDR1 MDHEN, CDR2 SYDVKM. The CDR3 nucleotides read TGTGCCAGCGGGTCGAGACAGGGATACACAGATACGCAGTATTTT. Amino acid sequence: CASGSRQGYTDTQYF.

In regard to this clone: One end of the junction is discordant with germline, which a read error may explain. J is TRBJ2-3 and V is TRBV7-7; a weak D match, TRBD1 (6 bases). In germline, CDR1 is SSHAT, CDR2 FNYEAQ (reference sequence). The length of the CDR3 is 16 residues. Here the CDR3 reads CASSRGAGDGTDTQYF. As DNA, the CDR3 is TGTGCTAGCAGCCGAGGGGCAGGGGACGGCACAGATACGCAGTATTTT.

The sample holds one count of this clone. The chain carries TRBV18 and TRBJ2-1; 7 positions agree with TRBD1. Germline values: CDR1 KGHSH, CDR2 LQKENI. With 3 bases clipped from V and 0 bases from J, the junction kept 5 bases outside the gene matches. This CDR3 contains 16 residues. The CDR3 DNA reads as TGTGCCAGCTCACCCCAGGGGGTTAACTCCTACAATGAGCAGTTCTTC. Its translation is CASSPQGVNSYNEQFF.

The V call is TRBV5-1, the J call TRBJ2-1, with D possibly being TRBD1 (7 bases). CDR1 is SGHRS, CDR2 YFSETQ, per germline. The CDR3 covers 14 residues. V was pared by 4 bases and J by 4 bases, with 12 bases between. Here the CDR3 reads CASSGGTAYNEQFF. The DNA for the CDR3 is TGCGCCAGCAGCGGCGGGACAGCTTACAATGAGCAGTTCTTC.

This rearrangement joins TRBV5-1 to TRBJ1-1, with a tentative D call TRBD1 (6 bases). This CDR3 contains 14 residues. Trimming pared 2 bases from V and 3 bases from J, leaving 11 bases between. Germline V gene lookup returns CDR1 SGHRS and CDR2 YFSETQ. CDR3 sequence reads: CASSFGEGDTEAFF. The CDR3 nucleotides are TGCGCCAGCAGCTTCGGGGAGGGGGACACTGAAGCTTTCTTT. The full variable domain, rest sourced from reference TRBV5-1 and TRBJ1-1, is KAGVTQTPRYLIKTRGQQVTLSCSPISGHRSVSWYQQTPGQGLQFLFEYFSETQRNKGNFPGRFSGRQFSNSRSEMNVSTLELGDSALYLCASSFGEGDTEAFFGQGTRLTVV.

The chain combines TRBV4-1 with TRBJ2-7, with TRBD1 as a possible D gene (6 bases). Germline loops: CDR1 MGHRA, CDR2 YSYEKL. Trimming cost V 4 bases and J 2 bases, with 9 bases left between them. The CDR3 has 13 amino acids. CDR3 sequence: CASSLRTAYEQYF. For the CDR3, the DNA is TGCGCCAGCAGCCTCCGGACAGCCTACGAGCAGTACTTC.

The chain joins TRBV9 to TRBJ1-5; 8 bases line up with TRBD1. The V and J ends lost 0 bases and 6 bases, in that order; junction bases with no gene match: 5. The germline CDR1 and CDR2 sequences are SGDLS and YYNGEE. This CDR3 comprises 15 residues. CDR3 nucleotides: TGTGCCAGCAGCGTAGGTCAGGGGGCCGGTCAGCCCCAGCATTTT. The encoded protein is CASSVGQGAGQPQHF.

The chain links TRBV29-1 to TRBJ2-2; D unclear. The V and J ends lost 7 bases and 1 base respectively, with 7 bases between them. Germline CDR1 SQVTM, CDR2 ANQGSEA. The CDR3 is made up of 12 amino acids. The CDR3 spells CSGLQNTGELFF. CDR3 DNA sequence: TGCAGCGGACTGCAGAACACCGGGGAGCTGTTTTTT.

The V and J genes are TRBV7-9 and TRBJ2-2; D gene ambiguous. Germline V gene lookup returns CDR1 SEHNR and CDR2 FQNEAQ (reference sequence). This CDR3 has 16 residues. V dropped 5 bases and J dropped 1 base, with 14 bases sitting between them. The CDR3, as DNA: TGTGCCAGCAGCCTTTCGGTCCTACTGAACACCGGGGAGCTGTTTTTT. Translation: CASSLSVLLNTGELFF.

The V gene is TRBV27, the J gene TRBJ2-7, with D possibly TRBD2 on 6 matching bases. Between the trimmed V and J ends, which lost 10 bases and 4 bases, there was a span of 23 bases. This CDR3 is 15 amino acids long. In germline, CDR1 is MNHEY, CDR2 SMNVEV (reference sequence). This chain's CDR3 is CATTLRAGLRYEQYF. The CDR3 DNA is TGTGCCACCACTCTCCGGGCGGGACTCAGATACGAGCAGTACTTC.